The 24 T cell receptor beta chains given below trace back to one sample, sequenced in a study of blood T cell repertoires in COVID-19. Clones were sequenced by immunoSEQ multiplex PCR, and TCRdb holds only the in-frame ones, with some missing. The sample consists of 76,000 or so clones, 70% to 90% of them appearing once. The sequenced sample consisted of peripheral blood. The origin of the receptors is a man aged 30-40 years with acute or convalescent COVID-19.

V gene TRBV28 combines with J gene TRBJ1-1; D not resolved. The CDR3 runs 11 residues. Trimming took 7 bases from V and 1 from J, leaving 4 bases between them. Germline CDR1 is MDHEN and CDR2 is SYDVKM. The CDR3 DNA follows: TGTGCCAGCATCTCGAACACTGAAGCTTTCTTT. This codes for CASISNTEAFF.

V is TRBV5-3 and J is TRBJ2-7; D is unresolved. TRBV5-3 falls under the ORF class, with uncertain function. The CDR3 covers 12 residues. Trimming took off 10 bases at V and 5 bases at J, with 16 bases between the two ends. The CDR3 region has the DNA TGTGCCGGTGACCCGGAGTTCAACGAGCAGTACTTC. It specifies CAGDPEFNEQYF.

This chain links TRBV4-2 with TRBJ1-1; maybe TRBD1 (6 bases). Trimming shortened V by 4 bases and J by 6 bases, and 18 bases separated the two germline ends. The CDR3 is 15 residues long. Germline CDR1 LGHNA, CDR2 YNFKEQ. The CDR3 region is CASSPRTDPAAEAFF. CDR3 coding DNA: TGTGCCAGCAGCCCTCGGACAGACCCGGCGGCTGAAGCTTTCTTT.

The chain is built from TRBV7-2 and TRBJ1-2; 11 bases are shared with TRBD1. Germline V CDR1 and CDR2: SGHTA, FQGNSA. CDR3 length: 15 residues. Trimming at V came to 5 bases and at J to 4 bases, leaving 6 bases not matched to a gene. The CDR3 DNA reads TGTGCCAGCAGCCACGGGACAGGGGGGGGCTATGGCTACACCTTC. It encodes CASSHGTGGGYGYTF.

The chain carries TRBV27 and TRBJ1-2; D remains ambiguous. Germline V gene data show CDR1 as MNHEY and CDR2 as SMNVEV (reference sequence). This CDR3 comprises 13 residues. V lost 5 bases to trimming and J lost 8 bases, with 15 bases between them. In nucleotides, the CDR3 is TGTGCCAGCAGTCCTCGGACGGAGCGGGGCTACACCTTC. Translation gives CASSPRTERGYTF.

V and J are TRBV2 and TRBJ1-4, with a tentative D call TRBD1 (5 bases). Germline values: CDR1 SNHLY, CDR2 FYNNEI. The ends were cut back, 6 bases at V and 3 bases at J, with 8 bases in the middle. This CDR3 region has 13 residues. The CDR3 coding sequence is TGTGCCAGCAGGGGGCAGTCTAATGAAAAACTGTTTTTT. This sequence encodes CASRGQSNEKLFF. The full variable domain, with the rest looked up from reference TRBV2 and TRBJ1-4, is EPEVTQTPSHQVTQMGQEVILRCVPISNHLYFYWYRQILGQKVEFLVSFYNNEISEKSEIFDDQFSVERPDGSNFTLKIRSTKLEDSAMYFCASRGQSNEKLFFGSGTQLSVL.

V and J are TRBV9 and TRBJ1-6; the D is unclear. The germline V gene has CDR1 SGDLS and CDR2 YYNGEE. V was pared by 2 bases and J by 8 bases, with 8 bases between. This CDR3 is built from 13 residues. The CDR3, as DNA: TGTGCCAGCAGCGTCCGGGGAGATTCACCCCTCCACTTT. This encodes CASSVRGDSPLHF.

The rearrangement joins TRBV11-2 to TRBJ2-2; 8 bases are shared with TRBD2. V lost 11 bases and J lost 3; bases outside the gene matches: 17. This CDR3 spans 17 amino acids. Germline CDR1 is SGHAT and CDR2 is FQNNGV. CDR3: CAGSHFSLADYTGELFF. DNA of the CDR3: TGTGCCGGGAGCCACTTTTCACTAGCGGATTACACCGGGGAGCTGTTTTTT.

The chain is built from TRBV7-9 and TRBJ2-7; 11 bases map to TRBD2. The CDR3 is 16 amino acids. Losses at the gene ends were 2 bases for V and 7 bases for J; bases not matched to a gene: 10. CDR1 SEHNR and CDR2 FQNEAQ come from the germline V gene (reference sequence). CDR3: CASSLPVSGRAGEQYF. CDR3 nucleotide sequence: TGTGCCAGCAGCTTACCCGTTAGCGGGAGGGCCGGTGAGCAGTACTTC.

The chain recombines TRBV5-1 with TRBJ2-3, with a tentative D call TRBD1 (5 bases). This CDR3 is 12 amino acids long. Between the trimmed V and J ends, which lost 2 bases and 5 bases, there was a span of 6 bases. The germline V gene has CDR1 SGHRS and CDR2 YFSETQ. CDR3 amino acids: CASSFQGDTQYF. The CDR3 DNA sequence: TGCGCCAGCAGCTTCCAGGGAGATACGCAGTATTTT.

V usage is TRBV4-2 and J usage is TRBJ2-4; D is perhaps TRBD1 (5 bases). From germline, CDR1 is LGHNA and CDR2 YNFKEQ. Trimming left V 7 bases short and J 7 bases short, with 17 bases between. CDR3 length: 14 amino acids. CDR3 loop: CASTSSRETNIQYF. The CDR3 DNA sequence: TGTGCCAGCACTTCCTCCAGGGAAACCAACATTCAGTACTTC.

The rearrangement joins TRBV19 to TRBJ2-2, with TRBD1 identical over 9 bases. The V gene's germline CDR1 is LNHDA and CDR2 SQIVND (reference sequence). V lost 6 bases to trimming and J lost 8 bases; unmatched junction nucleotides: 7. This CDR3 has 14 residues. CDR3 amino acids: CASSGQGISGELFF. The CDR3 bases are TGTGCCAGTAGCGGACAGGGGATATCGGGGGAGCTGTTTTTT.

The chain couples TRBV9 to TRBJ1-2, with unresolved D. There are 13 residues in the CDR3. Germline-derived CDR1 and CDR2 are SGDLS and YYNGEE. V lost 3 bases, J lost 8 bases, and 14 bases lay in between. CDR3 nucleotide sequence: TGTGCCAGCAGCGGCCATGGGCCCGACGGCTACACCTTC. Protein: CASSGHGPDGYTF.

V is TRBV28 and J is TRBJ2-6; D unclear. In germline, CDR1 is MDHEN, CDR2 SYDVKM. This CDR3 has 15 residues. Trimming stripped 2 bases from V and 0 bases from J, with 5 bases between. CDR3 nucleotide sequence: TGTGCCAGCAGTTTACAGGTCTCTGGGGCCAACGTCCTGACTTTC. It encodes CASSLQVSGANVLTF.

V usage is TRBV5-1 and J usage is TRBJ2-7; 13 bases are a match to TRBD2. The V gene's germline CDR1 is SGHRS and CDR2 YFSETQ. J was trimmed by 2 bases and V by 5 bases; bases with no gene match: 4. The CDR3 runs to 15 residues. CDR3 protein: CASRPGTSGTYEQYF. The CDR3 region has the DNA TGCGCCAGCAGACCTGGGACTAGCGGGACCTACGAGCAGTACTTC.

This chain links TRBV7-9 with TRBJ2-7, with TRBD2 as a possible D gene (6 bases). The CDR3 has 13 amino acids. Deletions cut 5 bases from V and 6 bases from J, with 14 bases between. CDR1 is SEHNR and CDR2 is FQNEAQ in the germline V gene (reference sequence). CDR3 sequence reads: CASSPARGSEQYF. CDR3 coding DNA: TGTGCCAGCAGCCCTGCCCGGGGGTCCGAGCAGTACTTC.

The CDR3 protein is CASSTSVTGDDEQFF. The CDR3, as DNA: TGTGCCAGTAGTACCTCCGTGACAGGGGACGATGAGCAGTTCTTC. This chain links TRBV19 with TRBJ2-1; 8 nucleotides agree with TRBD1. The CDR3 consists of 15 residues. CDR1 is LNHDA, CDR2 SQIVND, per germline (reference sequence). The V and J ends lost 4 bases and 8 bases, in that order; junction bases with no gene match: 10.

The rearrangement uses TRBV7-9 and TRBJ2-3; D gene unclear. V gave up 5 bases and J gave up 1 base, with 10 bases separating them. The CDR3 is 14 residues long. Germline CDR1 and CDR2: SEHNR and FQNEAQ (reference sequence). The CDR3 DNA sequence: TGTGCCAGCAGCCCCCCCTCGGGCACAGATACGCAGTATTTT. Translation gives CASSPPSGTDTQYF.

As regards this clone: An end of the junction does not agree with germline; a read error may underlie this. The chain recombines TRBV13 with TRBJ1-1, with D unresolved. The CDR3 is 13 amino acids. The germline V gene has CDR1 PRHDT and CDR2 FYEKMQ (reference sequence). Written as DNA, the CDR3 is TGTGGCAGCAGCTCGGGATTGAACACTGAAGCTTTCTTT. Translated: CGSSSGLNTEAFF.

The chain links TRBV5-6 to TRBJ2-1, with a possible D match to TRBD2 (5 bases). V was trimmed by 4 bases and J by 9 bases, leaving 14 bases between them. Per the germline V gene, CDR1 is SGHDT and CDR2 is YYEEEE. The CDR3 is 13 amino acids. CDR3: CASSRGEGGEQFF. CDR3 nucleotide sequence: TGTGCCAGCAGCCGGGGAGAGGGCGGTGAGCAGTTCTTC. The variable domain in full, completed from reference TRBV5-6 and TRBJ2-1, reads DAGVTQSPTHLIKTRGQQVTLRCSPKSGHDTVSWYQQALGQGPQFIFQYYEEEERQRGNFPDRFSGHQFPNYSSELNVNALLLGDSALYLCASSRGEGGEQFFGPGTRLTVL.

The J gene is TRBJ2-7, the V gene TRBV27, with a possible D match to TRBD1 (6 bases). CDR1 is MNHEY, CDR2 SMNVEV, per germline (reference sequence). The CDR3 sequence is 11 residues long. V dropped 4 bases and J dropped 6 bases, with 7 bases sitting between them. The CDR3 reads CASSSRGEQYF. The CDR3 DNA reads as TGTGCCAGCAGTTCCAGGGGCGAGCAGTACTTC.

The gene calls are TRBV14 and TRBJ1-2; D gene unclear. Trimming removed 4 bases at V and 0 bases at J, with 9 bases between. Germline V gene lookup returns CDR1 SGHDN and CDR2 FVKESK. The CDR3 has 14 amino acids. The CDR3 region has the DNA TGTGCCAGCAGCCCCCTTTTAGCTAACTATGGCTACACCTTC. It yields the protein CASSPLLANYGYTF.

CDR3 in DNA: TGTGCCAGTAGTTGGGGCATGGATTCACCCCTCCACTTT. Residues: CASSWGMDSPLHF. The chain couples TRBV19 to TRBJ1-6, with D possibly matching TRBD1 (5 bases). With 5 bases removed from V and 8 bases from J, the gap between germline ends came to 10 bases. CDR1 and CDR2 (germline): LNHDA, SQIVND (reference sequence). The CDR3 spans 13 residues. Using reference TRBV19 and TRBJ1-6 for the parts outside the CDR3, the full variable domain is DGGITQSPKYLFRKEGQNVTLSCEQNLNHDAMYWYRQDPGQGLRLIYYSQIVNDFQKGDIAEGYSVSREKKESFPLTVTSAQKNPTAFYLCASSWGMDSPLHFGNGTRLTVT.

The gene calls are TRBV12-3 or TRBV12-4 and TRBJ2-1, with D tentatively TRBD1 (5 bases). The CDR3 contains 13 residues. Trimming shortened V by 6 bases and J by 4 bases, and 10 bases separated the two germline ends. The CDR3 nucleotides read TGTGCCAGCAGAGAAAACAGGTACAATGAGCAGTTCTTC. It specifies CASRENRYNEQFF.